The 19 T cell receptor beta chains presented below share a single source sample, sequenced in a study of cytomegalovirus exposure and HLA in healthy donors. Use of 60 Vbeta and 13 Jbeta primers characterized the PCR. Only in-frame clones appear in the TCRdb table, and some are missing; sequencing was by immunoSEQ multiplex PCR. The sample has 140,000 to 150,000 clones; approximately 68% are singletons. The sequenced sample was PBMCs. Receptors were obtained from a man in his forties in good health and CMV-seronegative.

The chain links TRBV15 to TRBJ1-2; D is perhaps TRBD1 (5 bases). Trimming cost V 0 bases and J 4 bases, with 12 bases left between them. Germline V gene lookup returns CDR1 LNHNV and CDR2 YYDKDF (reference sequence). The CDR3 consists of 15 residues. CDR3 sequence: CATSRERRVTYGYTF. CDR3 nucleotides: TGTGCCACCAGCAGAGAGCGCAGGGTGACCTATGGCTACACCTTC.

This clone was seen a few times. The chain has TRBV5-1 and TRBJ2-7; TRBD1 aligns across 7 bases. With 1 base clipped from V and 2 bases from J, the junction kept 6 bases outside the gene matches. Germline assignment: CDR1 SGHRS and CDR2 YFSETQ. The CDR3 contains 15 residues. The CDR3 sequence is CASSLKQGPTYEQYF. The CDR3 DNA sequence: TGCGCCAGCAGCTTGAAACAGGGGCCAACCTACGAGCAGTACTTC. The full variable domain, completed using reference TRBV5-1 and TRBJ2-7, is KAGVTQTPRYLIKTRGQQVTLSCSPISGHRSVSWYQQTPGQGLQFLFEYFSETQRNKGNFPGRFSGRQFSNSRSEMNVSTLELGDSALYLCASSLKQGPTYEQYFGPGTRLTVT.

The chain recombines TRBV4-1 with TRBJ1-1; D unresolved. Germline V CDR1 and CDR2: MGHRA, YSYEKL. Trimming stripped 3 bases from V and 7 bases from J, with 18 bases between. The CDR3 has 15 residues. DNA for the CDR3: TGCGCCAGCAGCCACCCCGGGCGGGCACCATTTGAAGCTTTCTTT. Translation: CASSHPGRAPFEAFF.

The chain is built from TRBV2 and TRBJ2-3; D possibly corresponds to TRBD1 (6 bases). CDR3 length: 15 amino acids. Germline loops: CDR1 SNHLY, CDR2 FYNNEI. The germline V and J ends were trimmed by 7 bases and 0 bases, with 14 bases remaining between them. In DNA form, the CDR3 reads TGTGCCAGCAAGGTCACGACAGGAAGCACAGATACGCAGTATTTT. It specifies CASKVTTGSTDTQYF.

This clone was counted only a few times. CDR3 DNA sequence: TGTGCCAGCAGTCTCTGGTTCCCGGGACTAGGCTACGAGCAGTACTTC. Protein: CASSLWFPGLGYEQYF. The rearrangement joins TRBV28 to TRBJ2-7; TRBD2 matches 8 bases. The germline CDR1 and CDR2 sequences are MDHEN and SYDVKM. The junction had 12 bases not matched to a gene; V was cut back by 5 bases and J by 3 bases. There are 16 residues in the CDR3.

Points on this clone: An end of the junction does not agree with germline; a read error may underlie this. The J gene is TRBJ2-1, the V gene TRBV10-1; TRBD2 matches at 11 bases. This CDR3 has 18 residues. CDR1 is WNHNN, CDR2 SYGVQD, per germline (reference sequence). The CDR3, as DNA: TGCGCCAGCAGTGAGACCCCAACGACTAGCGGGAACTACGATGAGCAGTTCTTC. It yields the protein CASSETPTTSGNYDEQFF.

The CDR3: CASSLGDSRNEKLFF. The CDR3 coding sequence is TGCGCCAGCAGCTTGGGGGACAGCCGGAATGAAAAACTGTTTTTT. This sequence joins TRBV5-1 and TRBJ1-4; 7 positions agree with TRBD1. Germline V gene lookup returns CDR1 SGHRS and CDR2 YFSETQ. V lost 0 bases and J lost 5; bases outside the gene matches: 4. The CDR3 spans 15 residues.

Details on this clone: The same CDR3 is also encoded by other DNA sequences in this sample. The genes are TRBV28 and TRBJ2-5; the match to TRBD1 covers 9 bases. V lost 6 bases to trimming and J lost 4 bases; unmatched junction nucleotides: 6. This CDR3 is 14 amino acids long. CDR1 and CDR2 from the germline V gene are MDHEN and SYDVKM. This CDR3 reads CASRLTGGRETQYF. DNA for the CDR3: TGTGCCAGCAGGCTCACAGGGGGCCGAGAGACCCAGTACTTC.

This chain joins TRBV15 and TRBJ1-5, with 7 bases matching TRBD1. From germline, CDR1 is LNHNV and CDR2 YYDKDF (reference sequence). The CDR3 is made up of 14 amino acids. The V and J ends lost 0 bases and 6 bases, in that order; junction bases with no gene match: 2. CDR3 nucleotides: TGTGCCACCAGCAGAGACAGGGGGTTTCAGCCCCAGCATTTT. Residues: CATSRDRGFQPQHF.

The chain recombines TRBV6-1 with TRBJ1-2; possibly TRBD1 for D (6 bases). The CDR3 consists of 15 residues. Looked up from germline, CDR1 is MNHNS and CDR2 is SASEGT. Trimming removed 4 bases at V and 8 bases at J, with 20 bases between. The CDR3 protein is CASSALASTGTGYTF. DNA for the CDR3: TGTGCCAGCAGTGCCCTCGCCTCGACAGGAACGGGCTACACCTTC.

This clone was seen a few times. The genes are TRBV5-1 and TRBJ2-1, with TRBD2 identical over 8 bases. CDR1 and CDR2 (germline): SGHRS, YFSETQ. V shed 0 bases, J shed 8 bases, and the junction held 10 bases outside the gene matches. The length of the CDR3 is 16 residues. The CDR3 DNA follows: TGCGCCAGCAGCTTGGGAGAAGGCGGGAGGTTTGATGAGCAGTTCTTC. Its protein product is CASSLGEGGRFDEQFF. The full variable domain, its missing parts supplied by reference TRBV5-1 and TRBJ2-1, is KAGVTQTPRYLIKTRGQQVTLSCSPISGHRSVSWYQQTPGQGLQFLFEYFSETQRNKGNFPGRFSGRQFSNSRSEMNVSTLELGDSALYLCASSLGEGGRFDEQFFGPGTRLTVL.

V gene TRBV6-1 combines with J gene TRBJ2-2; TRBD2 might be the D (6 bases). In germline, CDR1 is MNHNS, CDR2 SASEGT. This CDR3 is built from 13 residues. V lost 8 bases, J lost 4 bases, and 11 bases lay in between. The CDR3 DNA sequence: TGTGCCAGCCGGAGGGTCGGCACCGGGGAGCTGTTTTTT. Protein: CASRRVGTGELFF.

This clone was seen a single time. This chain joins TRBV6-5 and TRBJ1-2; D is unclear. This CDR3 contains 14 residues. Germline loops: CDR1 MNHEY, CDR2 SVGAGI. Between the trimmed V and J ends, which lost 2 bases and 2 bases, there was a span of 9 bases. CDR3 loop: CASSYAAQNYGYTF. The CDR3 DNA is TGTGCCAGCAGTTACGCTGCGCAAAACTATGGCTACACCTTC.

The chain employs TRBV6-1 and TRBJ2-7; weak D call: TRBD2 (5 bases). CDR1 and CDR2 from the germline V gene are MNHNS and SASEGT. Deletions cut 1 base from V and 0 bases from J, with 13 bases between. The CDR3 spans 16 residues. The DNA of the CDR3 is TGTGCCAGCAGTGAAGGGCCATGGGAGAGCTCCTACGAGCAGTACTTC. Its protein product is CASSEGPWESSYEQYF.

CDR3 residues: CSVEPGGTGGHNEQFF. Written as DNA, the CDR3 is TGCAGCGTTGAACCCGGCGGGACAGGGGGTCACAATGAGCAGTTCTTC. The V gene is TRBV29-1, the J gene TRBJ2-1, with 11 bases identical to TRBD1. Per the germline V gene, CDR1 is SQVTM and CDR2 is ANQGSEA. V lost 2 bases to trimming and J lost 5 bases; unmatched junction nucleotides: 8. CDR3 length: 16 amino acids.

The genes are TRBV27 and TRBJ2-7; TRBD1 might be the D (6 bases). The CDR3 consists of 18 residues. CDR1 and CDR2 from the germline V gene are MNHEY and SMNVEV (reference sequence). The V and J ends lost 6 bases and 6 bases respectively, with 30 bases between them. Here the CDR3 DNA reads TGTGCCAGCAGCCGACGGGCCAGGGGAAACCTACTTACCGGCGAGCAGTACTTC. This codes for CASSRRARGNLLTGEQYF.

This chain connects TRBV5-1 to TRBJ1-1, with a weak D call TRBD1 (5 bases). In germline, CDR1 is SGHRS, CDR2 YFSETQ. CDR3 length: 17 amino acids. Trimming pared 0 bases from V and 0 bases from J, leaving 15 bases between. CDR3 sequence: CASSLAHRQAVNTEAFF. Written as DNA, the CDR3 is TGCGCCAGCAGCTTGGCCCACAGGCAGGCCGTGAACACTGAAGCTTTCTTT.

V usage is TRBV15 and J usage is TRBJ2-7, with D unclear. The CDR3 loop spans 14 amino acids. Germline V gives CDR1 LNHNV, CDR2 YYDKDF (reference sequence). The germline V and J ends were trimmed by 3 bases and 5 bases, with 14 bases remaining between them. For the CDR3, the DNA is TGTGCCACCAGCAGGTCGTTTTTGACTGACGAGCAGTACTTC. As protein: CATSRSFLTDEQYF.

The V and J genes are TRBV28 and TRBJ2-5; 14 bases are a match to TRBD2. V lost 4 bases and J lost 5; bases outside the gene matches: 3. The V gene's germline CDR1 is MDHEN and CDR2 SYDVKM. This CDR3 comprises 15 residues. DNA for the CDR3: TGTGCCAGCAGTTCGGGACTAGCGGGAGCCGAGACCCAGTACTTC. Amino acids: CASSSGLAGAETQYF.